This TCR beta chain was retrieved from a study of cytomegalovirus exposure and HLA in healthy donors. The CDR3 totals 12 residues. Germline V lookup: CDR1 SEHNR, CDR2 FQNEAQ (reference sequence). Primers: 60 Vbeta forward and 13 Jbeta reverse. The method was immunoSEQ multiplex PCR; TCRdb's version includes in-frame clones alone and lacks a portion of them. In the table there are almost 95,000 clones, approximately 66% of which are singletons. In regard to this clone: Mismatch with germline at one junction end may stem from a read error.

The sample consisted of PBMCs. This receptor was taken from a man younger than 45 in good health and CMV-seronegative. This sequence joins TRBV7-9 and TRBJ2-7; TRBD1 might be the D (7 bases). This CDR3 is CSSTPGGYEQYF. The CDR3 bases are TGTTCCAGCACGCCAGGGGGGTACGAGCAGTACTTC.